This T cell receptor beta chain was captured by sequencing in a study of human T cells and chemical hapten exposure. TCRdb reprocessed the RACE reads via MiXCR and lists one record per CDR3 protein. The repertoire includes 65,000 or so distinct CDR3 sequences, about 6% of them detected once, and 3% to 3.5% sits in the top ten. This clonotype has more than one count but fewer than ten. The sample's time point: healthy volunteer bleed at 6 weeks. Blood, whole and unfractionated, served as the source for total RNA extraction. The CDR3 has 12 amino acids. V lost 11 bases and J lost 4, with 12 bases in between.

The clonotype was recovered from a female donor in good health. Some clones in this sample may be carry-over from other donors' samples. The specimen was whole blood. The V and J genes are TRBV12-3 or TRBV12-4 and TRBJ1-3, with D possibly TRBD1 on 6 matching bases. CDR3 protein: CAVDRTGNTIYF. DNA for the CDR3: TGTGCCGTAGACAGGACGGGAAACACCATATATTTT.